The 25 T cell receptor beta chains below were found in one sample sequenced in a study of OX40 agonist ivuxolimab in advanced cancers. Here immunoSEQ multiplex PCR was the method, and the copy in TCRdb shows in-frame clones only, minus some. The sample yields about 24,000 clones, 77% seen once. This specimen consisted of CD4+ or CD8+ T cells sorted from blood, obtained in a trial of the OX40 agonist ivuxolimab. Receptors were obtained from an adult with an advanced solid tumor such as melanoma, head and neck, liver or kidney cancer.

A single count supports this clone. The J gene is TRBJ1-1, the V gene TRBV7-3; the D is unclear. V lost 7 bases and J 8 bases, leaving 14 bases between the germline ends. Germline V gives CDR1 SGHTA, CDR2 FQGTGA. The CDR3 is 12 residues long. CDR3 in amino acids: CASISLGLEAFF. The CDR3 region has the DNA TGTGCCAGCATTTCGTTAGGCTTAGAAGCTTTCTTT.

The CDR3 reads CASSVAVGADSPLHF. The DNA of the CDR3 is TGTGCCAGCAGCGTAGCGGTCGGGGCGGATTCACCCCTCCACTTT. The V gene is TRBV9, the J gene TRBJ1-6; weak D call: TRBD1 (5 bases). This CDR3 region has 15 residues. Germline-derived CDR1 and CDR2 are SGDLS and YYNGEE. The V end lost 0 bases, the J end lost 8 bases, and 12 bases lay between the germline ends.

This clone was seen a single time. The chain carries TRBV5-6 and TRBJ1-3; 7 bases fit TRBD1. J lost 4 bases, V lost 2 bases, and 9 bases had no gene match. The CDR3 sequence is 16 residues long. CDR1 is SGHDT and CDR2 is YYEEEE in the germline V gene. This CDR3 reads CASSLRGLGIGNTIYF. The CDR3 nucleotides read TGTGCCAGCAGCTTAAGGGGGCTTGGAATCGGAAACACCATATATTTT.

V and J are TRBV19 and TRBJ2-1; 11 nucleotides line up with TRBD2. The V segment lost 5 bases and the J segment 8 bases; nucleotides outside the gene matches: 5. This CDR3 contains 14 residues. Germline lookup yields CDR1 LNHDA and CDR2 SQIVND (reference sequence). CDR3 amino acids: CASSVSGGADEQFF. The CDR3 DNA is TGTGCCAGTAGTGTTAGCGGGGGGGCCGATGAGCAGTTCTTC.

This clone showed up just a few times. CDR3: CATNRGDLPTQQYF. DNA of the CDR3: TGTGCCACCAACCGAGGGGACTTACCTACACAGCAGTACTTC. V and J are TRBV10-3 and TRBJ2-7; TRBD2 might be the D (6 bases). CDR1 is ENHRY and CDR2 is SYGVKD in the germline V gene. V gave up 10 bases and J gave up 8 bases, with 24 bases separating them. The CDR3 sequence is 14 residues long.

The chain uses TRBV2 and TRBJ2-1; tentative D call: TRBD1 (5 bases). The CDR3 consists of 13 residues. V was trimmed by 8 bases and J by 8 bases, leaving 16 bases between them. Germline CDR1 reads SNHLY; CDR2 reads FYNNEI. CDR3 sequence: CASAHRLYHEQFF. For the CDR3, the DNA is TGTGCCAGCGCTCACAGGTTATATCATGAGCAGTTCTTC.

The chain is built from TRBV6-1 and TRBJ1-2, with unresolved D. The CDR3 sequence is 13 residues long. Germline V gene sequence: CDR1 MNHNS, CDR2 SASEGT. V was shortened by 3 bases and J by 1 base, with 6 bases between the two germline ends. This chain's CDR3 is CASSERSNYGYTF. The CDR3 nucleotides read TGTGCCAGCAGTGAGCGCAGTAACTATGGCTACACCTTC.

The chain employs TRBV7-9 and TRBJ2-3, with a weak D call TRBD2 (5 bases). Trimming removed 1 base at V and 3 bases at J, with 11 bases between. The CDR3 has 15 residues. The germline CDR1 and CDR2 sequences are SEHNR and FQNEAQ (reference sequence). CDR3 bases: TGTGCCAGCAGCTTAGGTGGAGCGGAAACAGATACGCAGTATTTT. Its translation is CASSLGGAETDTQYF.

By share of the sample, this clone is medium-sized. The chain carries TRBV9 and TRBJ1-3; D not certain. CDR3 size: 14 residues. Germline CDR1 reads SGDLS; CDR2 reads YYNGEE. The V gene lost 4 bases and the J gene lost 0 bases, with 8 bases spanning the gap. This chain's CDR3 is CASSYWPSGNTIYF. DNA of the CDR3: TGTGCCAGCAGCTATTGGCCCTCTGGAAACACCATATATTTT.

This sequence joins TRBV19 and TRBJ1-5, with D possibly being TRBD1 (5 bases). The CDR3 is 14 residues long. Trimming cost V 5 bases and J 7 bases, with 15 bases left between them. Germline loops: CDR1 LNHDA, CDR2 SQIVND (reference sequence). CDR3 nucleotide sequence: TGTGCCAGTAGTCCGAGCCGGGAGGGGCAGCCCCAGCATTTT. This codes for CASSPSREGQPQHF.

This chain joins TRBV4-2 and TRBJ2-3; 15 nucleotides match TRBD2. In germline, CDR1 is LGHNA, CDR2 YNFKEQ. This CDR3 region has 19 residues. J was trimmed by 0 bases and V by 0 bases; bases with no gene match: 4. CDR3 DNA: TGTGCCAGCAGCCAAGAGGGGACTAGCGGGAGGTGGAGCACAGATACGCAGTATTTT. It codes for CASSQEGTSGRWSTDTQYF.

The CDR3 DNA follows: TGTGCCAGCAGGAAAACACAGGGAGGCCCTGAAGCTTTCTTT. Protein sequence: CASRKTQGGPEAFF. J is TRBJ1-1 and V is TRBV6-1, with D possibly being TRBD1 (6 bases). The CDR3 is 14 residues long. CDR1 is MNHNS, CDR2 SASEGT, per germline. Trimming left V 6 bases short and J 6 bases short, with 17 bases between.

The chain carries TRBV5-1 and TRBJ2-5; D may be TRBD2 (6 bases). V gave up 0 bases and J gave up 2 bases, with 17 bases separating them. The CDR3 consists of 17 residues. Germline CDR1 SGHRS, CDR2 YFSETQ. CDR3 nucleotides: TGCGCCAGCAGCTTGGCTGGTAGCGGAAACCGTCAAGAGACCCAGTACTTC. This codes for CASSLAGSGNRQETQYF.

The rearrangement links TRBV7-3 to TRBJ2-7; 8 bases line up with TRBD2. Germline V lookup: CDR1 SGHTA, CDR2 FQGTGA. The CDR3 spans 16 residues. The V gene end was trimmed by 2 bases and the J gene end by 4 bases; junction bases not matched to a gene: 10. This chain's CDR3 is CASSLRPGLGVYEQYF. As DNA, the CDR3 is TGTGCCAGCAGCTTACGCCCGGGACTAGGAGTTTACGAGCAGTACTTC.

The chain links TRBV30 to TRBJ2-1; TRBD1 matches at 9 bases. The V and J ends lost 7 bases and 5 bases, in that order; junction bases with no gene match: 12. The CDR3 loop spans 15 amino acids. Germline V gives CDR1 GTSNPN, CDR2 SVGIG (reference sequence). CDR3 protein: CASLLGTGIHNEQFF. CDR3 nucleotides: TGTGCCTCCCTACTCGGGACAGGGATACACAATGAGCAGTTCTTC. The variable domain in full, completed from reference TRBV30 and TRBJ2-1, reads SQTIHQWPATLVQPVGSPLSLECTVEGTSNPNLYWYRQAAGRGLQLLFYSVGIGQISSEVPQNLSASRPQDRQFILSSKKLLLSDSGFYLCASLLGTGIHNEQFFGPGTRLTVL.

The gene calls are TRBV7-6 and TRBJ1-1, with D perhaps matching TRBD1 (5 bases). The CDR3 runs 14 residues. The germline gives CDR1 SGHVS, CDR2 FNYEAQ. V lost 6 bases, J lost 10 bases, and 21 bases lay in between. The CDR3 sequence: CASRPGAGSLRAFF. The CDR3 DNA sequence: TGTGCCAGCAGACCCGGGGCAGGGAGTTTAAGAGCTTTCTTT.

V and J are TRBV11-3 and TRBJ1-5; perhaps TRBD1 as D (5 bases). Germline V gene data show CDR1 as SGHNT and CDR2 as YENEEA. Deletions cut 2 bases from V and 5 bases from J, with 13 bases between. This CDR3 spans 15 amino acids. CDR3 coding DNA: TGTGCCAGCAGCTTAAGGCGGGACGGCCATCAGCCCCAGCATTTT. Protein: CASSLRRDGHQPQHF.

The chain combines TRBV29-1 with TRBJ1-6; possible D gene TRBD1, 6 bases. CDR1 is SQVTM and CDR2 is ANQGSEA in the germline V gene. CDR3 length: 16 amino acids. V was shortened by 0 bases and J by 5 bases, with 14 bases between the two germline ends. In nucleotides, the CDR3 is TGCAGCGTTGAAGATCGGGGGCTAGTCCATAATTCACCCCTCCACTTT. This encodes CSVEDRGLVHNSPLHF.

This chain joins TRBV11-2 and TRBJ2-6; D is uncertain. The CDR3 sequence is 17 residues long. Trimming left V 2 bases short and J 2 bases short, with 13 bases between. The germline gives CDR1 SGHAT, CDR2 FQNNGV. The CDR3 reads CASSLMTPRPGANVLTF. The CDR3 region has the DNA TGTGCCAGCAGCTTAATGACACCTCGGCCTGGGGCCAACGTCCTGACTTTC.

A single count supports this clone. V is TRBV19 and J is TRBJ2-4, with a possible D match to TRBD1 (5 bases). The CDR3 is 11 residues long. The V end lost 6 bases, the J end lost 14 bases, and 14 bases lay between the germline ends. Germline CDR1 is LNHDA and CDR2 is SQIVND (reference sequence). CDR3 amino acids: CASSQTTVKYF. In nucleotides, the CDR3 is TGTGCCAGTAGCCAAACGACAGTCAAGTACTTC.

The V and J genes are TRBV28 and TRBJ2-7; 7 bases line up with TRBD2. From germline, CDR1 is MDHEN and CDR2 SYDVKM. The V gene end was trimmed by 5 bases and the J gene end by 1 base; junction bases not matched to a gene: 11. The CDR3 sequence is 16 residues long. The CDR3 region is CASSQLKAGASYEQYF. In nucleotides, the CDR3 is TGTGCCAGCAGTCAGCTTAAGGCGGGAGCATCCTACGAGCAGTACTTC.

The CDR3 DNA reads as TGCGCCAGCAGCTTGGAGGGAACCGGGGAGCTGTTTTTT. Translating it yields CASSLEGTGELFF. The chain uses TRBV5-1 and TRBJ2-2; the D is unclear. Trimming removed 0 bases from V and 5 bases from J, with 5 bases in between. The CDR3 has 13 residues. Germline V gene sequence: CDR1 SGHRS, CDR2 YFSETQ.

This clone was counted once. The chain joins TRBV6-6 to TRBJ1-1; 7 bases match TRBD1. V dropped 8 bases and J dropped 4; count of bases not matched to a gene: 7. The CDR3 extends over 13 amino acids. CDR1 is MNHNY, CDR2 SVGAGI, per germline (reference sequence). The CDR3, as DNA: TGTGCCAGCGGACTCCCAGGGGGCACTGAAGCTTTCTTT. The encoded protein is CASGLPGGTEAFF.

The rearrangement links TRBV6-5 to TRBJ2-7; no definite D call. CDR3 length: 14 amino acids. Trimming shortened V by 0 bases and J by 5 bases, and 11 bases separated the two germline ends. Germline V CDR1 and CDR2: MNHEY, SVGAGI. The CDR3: CASSYSRMDHEQYF. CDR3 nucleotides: TGTGCCAGCAGTTACTCGAGGATGGACCACGAGCAGTACTTC.

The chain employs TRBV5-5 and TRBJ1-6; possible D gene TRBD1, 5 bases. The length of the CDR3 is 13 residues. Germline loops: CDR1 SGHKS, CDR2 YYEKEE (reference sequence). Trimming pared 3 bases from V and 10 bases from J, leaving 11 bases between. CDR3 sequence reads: CASSSARASPLHF. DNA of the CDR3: TGTGCCAGCAGCTCGGCCAGGGCCTCACCCCTCCACTTT.